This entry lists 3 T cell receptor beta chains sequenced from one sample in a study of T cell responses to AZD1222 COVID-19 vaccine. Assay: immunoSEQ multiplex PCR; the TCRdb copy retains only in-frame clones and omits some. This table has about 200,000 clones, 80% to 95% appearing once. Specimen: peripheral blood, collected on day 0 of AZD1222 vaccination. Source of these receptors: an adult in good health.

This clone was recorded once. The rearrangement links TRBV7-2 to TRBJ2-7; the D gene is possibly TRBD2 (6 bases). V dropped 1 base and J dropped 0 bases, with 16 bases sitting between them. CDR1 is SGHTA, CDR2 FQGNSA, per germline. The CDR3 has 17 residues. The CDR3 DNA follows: TGTGCCAGCAGCTTAGAACGAAGCGGGCCTAGCTCCTACGAGCAGTACTTC. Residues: CASSLERSGPSSYEQYF.

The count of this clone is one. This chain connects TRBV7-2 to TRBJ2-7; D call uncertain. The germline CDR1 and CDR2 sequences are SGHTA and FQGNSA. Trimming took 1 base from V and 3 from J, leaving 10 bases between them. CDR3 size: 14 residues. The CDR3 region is CASSLVDRIYEQYF. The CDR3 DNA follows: TGTGCCAGCAGCTTAGTAGACCGGATCTACGAGCAGTACTTC.

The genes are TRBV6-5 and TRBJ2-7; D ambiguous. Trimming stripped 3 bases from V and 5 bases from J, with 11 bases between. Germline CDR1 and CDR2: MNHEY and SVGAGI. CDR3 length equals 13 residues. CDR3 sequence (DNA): TGTGCCAGCAGTTATGGCAGCCCGAACGAGCAGTACTTC. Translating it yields CASSYGSPNEQYF.